These 21 T cell receptor beta chains came from one sample sequenced in a study of shared clonotypes between healthy human individuals. Sequenced by immunoSEQ multiplex PCR; TCRdb stores in-frame clones only, minus some. The data contain 2 million or so clones, 85% to 95% of them seen just once; the ten biggest clones take up roughly 0.13%. Input material: naive CD4+ T cells sorted from blood. Subset here: CD45RA+ positively selected. These receptors originate from a man between 18 and 29 years old in good health.

The V and J genes are TRBV19 and TRBJ2-7, with D unresolved. Germline V gene data show CDR1 as LNHDA and CDR2 as SQIVND (reference sequence). There are 13 residues in the CDR3. Trimming cost V 0 bases and J 1 base, with 4 bases left between them. DNA of the CDR3: TGTGCCAGTAGTATAGAGGAATCCTACGAGCAGTACTTC. It codes for CASSIEESYEQYF. Full variable domain (rest looked up from reference TRBV19 and TRBJ2-7): DGGITQSPKYLFRKEGQNVTLSCEQNLNHDAMYWYRQDPGQGLRLIYYSQIVNDFQKGDIAEGYSVSREKKESFPLTVTSAQKNPTAFYLCASSIEESYEQYFGPGTRLTVT.

The chain joins TRBV30 to TRBJ2-7; 7 nucleotides agree with TRBD2. V was pared by 4 bases and J by 2 bases, with 5 bases of the junction left unmatched. The CDR3 loop spans 13 amino acids. Germline values: CDR1 GTSNPN, CDR2 SVGIG (reference sequence). The CDR3 reads CAWNAGVPYEQYF. DNA of the CDR3: TGTGCCTGGAACGCGGGGGTGCCCTACGAGCAGTACTTC.

This clone was seen a handful of times. This chain links TRBV13 with TRBJ2-7; TRBD2 matches 9 bases. Germline loops: CDR1 PRHDT, CDR2 FYEKMQ (reference sequence). V shed 2 bases, J shed 3 bases, and the junction held 8 bases outside the gene matches. CDR3 length: 16 amino acids. CDR3 residues: CASSLYRRGGDYEQYF. CDR3 nucleotide sequence: TGTGCCAGCAGCTTATACCGGCGCGGGGGGGACTACGAGCAGTACTTC.

CDR3 bases: TGTGCCAGCAGTATTACTAGCGGGAGGGCGCATGAGCAGTTCTTC. Its translation is CASSITSGRAHEQFF. V gene TRBV6-1 combines with J gene TRBJ2-1; TRBD2 aligns across 13 bases. CDR1 MNHNS and CDR2 SASEGT come from the germline V gene. The CDR3 runs 15 residues. The V and J ends lost 5 bases and 8 bases, in that order; junction bases with no gene match: 6.

The chain recombines TRBV7-9 with TRBJ2-3, with TRBD1 as a possible D gene (6 bases). V was pared by 5 bases and J by 1 base, with 13 bases between. Germline V gene lookup returns CDR1 SEHNR and CDR2 FQNEAQ (reference sequence). This CDR3 contains 15 residues. In DNA form, the CDR3 reads TGTGCCAGCAGCCTCCGGGACACCGGCACAGATACGCAGTATTTT. Its translation: CASSLRDTGTDTQYF.

J is TRBJ1-5 and V is TRBV7-6, with 8 bases fitting TRBD1. Germline trimming cut 5 bases from V and 0 bases from J; bases unmatched to any gene: 6. CDR3 size: 16 residues. The germline gives CDR1 SGHVS, CDR2 FNYEAQ. CDR3 coding DNA: TGTGCCAGCAGCCCAGGGGGCGGGTATAGCAATCAGCCCCAGCATTTT. Translating gives CASSPGGGYSNQPQHF.

The chain is built from TRBV30 and TRBJ1-2; no reliable D call. V was cut by 0 bases and J by 0 bases, with 8 bases left in between. Looked up from germline, CDR1 is GTSNPN and CDR2 is SVGIG (reference sequence). The CDR3 contains 14 residues. The CDR3 sequence is CAWSVRVANYGYTF. CDR3 sequence (DNA): TGTGCCTGGAGTGTGCGGGTAGCTAACTATGGCTACACCTTC.

This chain connects TRBV5-1 to TRBJ2-7, with D tentatively TRBD2 (6 bases). Trimming took off 3 bases at V and 1 base at J, with 11 bases between the two ends. The CDR3 extends over 14 amino acids. Germline V gene data show CDR1 as SGHRS and CDR2 as YFSETQ. The CDR3 region has the DNA TGCGCCAGCAGCTCGGCGACTAGTTCCTACGAGCAGTACTTC. It encodes CASSSATSSYEQYF.

The J gene is TRBJ1-4, the V gene TRBV5-4, with 9 nucleotides matching TRBD1. CDR1 and CDR2 (germline): SGHNT, YYREEE (reference sequence). The length of the CDR3 is 17 residues. V shed 0 bases, J shed 7 bases, and the junction held 10 bases outside the gene matches. In DNA form, the CDR3 reads TGTGCCAGCAGCTTGGAAAGGACAGGGGTGGCGCGTGAAAAACTGTTTTTT. This sequence encodes CASSLERTGVAREKLFF. The whole variable domain, filled in from reference TRBV5-4 and TRBJ1-4, reads ETGVTQSPTHLIKTRGQQVTLRCSSQSGHNTVSWYQQALGQGPQFIFQYYREEENGRGNFPPRFSGLQFPNYSSELNVNALELDDSALYLCASSLERTGVAREKLFFGSGTQLSVL.

This clone was detected once. The genes are TRBV5-1 and TRBJ2-7; 14 bases align to TRBD2. V lost 2 bases to trimming and J lost 5 bases; unmatched junction nucleotides: 9. CDR3 length equals 17 residues. Germline V CDR1 and CDR2: SGHRS, YFSETQ. The CDR3 coding sequence is TGCGCCAGCAGCTTCTCGGGACTAGCGGGAGAAGTCCACGAGCAGTACTTC. Protein product: CASSFSGLAGEVHEQYF.

The rearrangement uses TRBV6-5 and TRBJ1-6; D unresolved. The CDR3 spans 15 residues. Trimming cost V 6 bases and J 5 bases, with 14 bases left between them. Germline CDR1 and CDR2: MNHEY and SVGAGI. The CDR3 spells CASSARLNNNSPLHF. The CDR3 DNA is TGTGCCAGCAGCGCTCGGCTTAACAATAATTCACCCCTCCACTTT.

The chain joins TRBV7-8 to TRBJ2-7, with 7 bases matching TRBD1. V was pared by 2 bases and J by 2 bases, with 6 bases of the junction left unmatched. This CDR3 region has 15 residues. CDR1 is SGHVS, CDR2 FQNEAQ, per germline. This CDR3 is CASSLNDRVTYEQYF. The CDR3 region has the DNA TGTGCCAGCAGCTTAAATGACAGGGTAACCTACGAGCAGTACTTC.

This chain uses TRBV12-5 with TRBJ1-4; D might be TRBD1 (5 bases). Germline V CDR1 and CDR2: LGHNT, FRNRAP. The CDR3 is 14 residues long. V was pared by 6 bases and J by 8 bases, with 16 bases between. The CDR3 region has the DNA TGTGCTAGTGGCCGCGGGACCCTAGGGGAAAAACTGTTTTTT. Translating it yields CASGRGTLGEKLFF.

This rearrangement joins TRBV6-5 to TRBJ1-1; D call uncertain. Trimming stripped 4 bases from V and 4 bases from J, with 13 bases between. In germline, CDR1 is MNHEY, CDR2 SVGAGI. The CDR3 spans 14 residues. The CDR3 sequence: CASSSPRGFTEAFF. The CDR3 nucleotides are TGTGCCAGCAGTTCCCCCCGAGGTTTCACTGAAGCTTTCTTT.

The V gene is TRBV5-3, the J gene TRBJ1-6; TRBD1 aligns across 7 bases. TRBV5-3 is an open reading frame whose function is uncertain. The CDR3 covers 13 residues. The J segment lost 9 bases and the V segment lost 5 bases, leaving 5 bases of the junction unmatched. Here the CDR3 DNA reads TGTGCCAGAAGTTGGGACAGAGGTTCACCCCTCCACTTT. This codes for CARSWDRGSPLHF.

The rearrangement links TRBV4-3 to TRBJ2-2, with D tentatively TRBD1 (5 bases). Deletions cut 0 bases from V and 4 bases from J, with 9 bases between. This CDR3 has 15 amino acids. The germline V gene encodes CDR1 LGHNA and CDR2 YSLEER. The CDR3 loop reads CASSQDRGITGELFF. The CDR3, as DNA: TGCGCCAGCAGCCAAGATAGGGGTATCACCGGGGAGCTGTTTTTT.

The rearrangement uses TRBV6-1 and TRBJ1-2; D is possibly TRBD1 (5 bases). V shed 2 bases and J shed 5 bases, with 18 bases lying between them. CDR3 length: 16 residues. Germline V gene lookup returns CDR1 MNHNS and CDR2 SASEGT. CDR3 DNA: TGTGCCAGCAGTGAACAGATAGACAGTGTAAAGTATGGCTACACCTTC. It translates to CASSEQIDSVKYGYTF.

CDR3 in amino acids: CASTEGGPTDTQYF. The CDR3 bases are TGTGCCAGCACCGAAGGGGGTCCCACAGATACGCAGTATTTT. The V gene is TRBV2, the J gene TRBJ2-3; a possible D gene is TRBD1 (6 bases). Looked up from germline, CDR1 is SNHLY and CDR2 is FYNNEI. V shed 7 bases and J shed 2 bases, with 13 bases lying between them. The CDR3 is made up of 14 amino acids.

The V and J genes are TRBV19 and TRBJ2-5; D not certain. The CDR3 sequence is 16 residues long. Germline-derived CDR1 and CDR2 are LNHDA and SQIVND (reference sequence). V lost 1 base to trimming and J lost 5 bases, with 17 bases between them. Here the CDR3 DNA reads TGTGCCAGTAGTATAGGGGGTGGGGTTGGTTTGGAGACCCAGTACTTC. Protein sequence: CASSIGGGVGLETQYF.

The chain combines TRBV18 with TRBJ1-5; D possibly corresponds to TRBD1 (5 bases). In germline, CDR1 is KGHSH, CDR2 LQKENI. Deletions cut 2 bases from V and 4 bases from J, with 12 bases between. The CDR3 spans 15 residues. CDR3 amino acids: CASSPNGQGNQPQHF. The DNA of the CDR3 is TGTGCCAGCTCACCAAACGGGCAGGGTAATCAGCCCCAGCATTTT.

The gene calls are TRBV7-2 and TRBJ2-4; 7 nucleotides align to TRBD1. V lost 2 bases, J lost 4 bases, and 5 bases stayed unmatched. Per germline, CDR1 SGHTA and CDR2 FQGNSA. The CDR3 spans 15 residues. The CDR3 sequence: CASSLRGTEKNIQYF. The DNA for the CDR3 is TGTGCCAGCAGCTTAAGGGGGACAGAGAAAAACATTCAGTACTTC.